This TCR beta chain is from a study of response to subunit inactivated influenza vaccine. This clonotype was picked up a small number of times. TCRdb processed the RT-PCR reads anew with MiXCR; each CDR3 protein has one entry. This table has about 620,000 distinct CDR3 sequences, around 11% appearing once. V lost 0 bases and J lost 3, with 14 bases in between. Germline V gene sequence: CDR1 LGHNA, CDR2 YSLEER. CDR3 length: 16 residues. These same records also appear under a second study, on T cells expressing NK-cell markers. That study adds: UMI-tagged 5'RACE template switching yielded the TCR beta cDNA. The contribution of dominant NKG2C+ clonotypes to CD8+ T cells in six or seven donors was about 1.0-7.5%.

V gene TRBV4-3 combines with J gene TRBJ1-2; D is unresolved. The source was PBMCs from blood, collected on the day of vaccination. This TCR derives from a man aged 50 to 59 who received an inactivated influenza vaccine. CDR3 nucleotides: TGCGCCAGCAGCCAAGAGACGGTCAGAACCTACTATGGCTACACCTTC. Translated: CASSQETVRTYYGYTF.